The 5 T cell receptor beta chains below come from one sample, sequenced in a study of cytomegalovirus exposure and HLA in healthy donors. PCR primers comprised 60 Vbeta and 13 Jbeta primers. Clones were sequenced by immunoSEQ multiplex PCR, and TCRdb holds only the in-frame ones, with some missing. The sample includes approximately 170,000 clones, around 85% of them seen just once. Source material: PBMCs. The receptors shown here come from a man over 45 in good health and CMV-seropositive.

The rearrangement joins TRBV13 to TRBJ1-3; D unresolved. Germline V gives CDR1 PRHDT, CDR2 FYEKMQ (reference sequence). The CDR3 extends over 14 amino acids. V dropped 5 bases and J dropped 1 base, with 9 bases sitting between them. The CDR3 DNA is TGTGCCAGCAGCCCAGGAGGGTCTGGAAACACCATATATTTT. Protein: CASSPGGSGNTIYF.

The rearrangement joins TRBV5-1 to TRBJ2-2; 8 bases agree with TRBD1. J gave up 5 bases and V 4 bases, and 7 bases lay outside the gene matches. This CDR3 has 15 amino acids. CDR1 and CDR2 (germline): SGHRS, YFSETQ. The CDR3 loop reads CASSADRVATGELFF. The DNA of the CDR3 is TGCGCCAGCAGCGCGGACAGGGTTGCTACCGGGGAGCTGTTTTTT.

The CDR3 region has the DNA TGCGCCAGCACCCGGACTAGCGGGGGGGCCGATACGCAGTATTTT. Translated, it gives CASTRTSGGADTQYF. The chain links TRBV5-1 to TRBJ2-3; 15 bases line up with TRBD2. Per germline, CDR1 SGHRS and CDR2 YFSETQ. The CDR3 spans 15 residues. After removal of 6 bases from V and 6 bases from J, the junction contained 5 bases not matched to a gene. Combining the CDR3 with reference TRBV5-1 and TRBJ2-3 gives the whole variable domain KAGVTQTPRYLIKTRGQQVTLSCSPISGHRSVSWYQQTPGQGLQFLFEYFSETQRNKGNFPGRFSGRQFSNSRSEMNVSTLELGDSALYLCASTRTSGGADTQYFGPGTRLTVL.

The CDR3 DNA reads TGTGCCAGCAGCCCGGGGCTAGCGAGTGATACGCAGTATTTT. It translates to CASSPGLASDTQYF. The genes are TRBV5-4 and TRBJ2-3; TRBD2 might be the D (6 bases). Germline V gives CDR1 SGHNT, CDR2 YYREEE (reference sequence). The V end lost 4 bases, the J end lost 6 bases, and 15 bases lay between the germline ends. The CDR3 extends over 14 amino acids. Full variable domain (outside the CDR3, taken from reference TRBV5-4 and TRBJ2-3): ETGVTQSPTHLIKTRGQQVTLRCSSQSGHNTVSWYQQALGQGPQFIFQYYREEENGRGNFPPRFSGLQFPNYSSELNVNALELDDSALYLCASSPGLASDTQYFGPGTRLTVL.

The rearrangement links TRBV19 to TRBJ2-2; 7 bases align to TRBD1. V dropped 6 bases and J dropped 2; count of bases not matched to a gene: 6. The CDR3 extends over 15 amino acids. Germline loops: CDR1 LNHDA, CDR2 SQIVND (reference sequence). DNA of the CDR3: TGTGCCAGTAGACCGGGACAGAAAAACACCGGGGAGCTGTTTTTT. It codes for CASRPGQKNTGELFF.